This TCR beta chain was sequenced for a study of PD-1 blockade in classical Hodgkin lymphoma. Whole-study context: It was nivolumab at 3 mg/kg, given intravenously every 2 weeks, that patients received.

After removal of 2 bases from V and 5 bases from J, the junction contained 10 bases not matched to a gene. Germline lookup yields CDR1 MDHEN and CDR2 SYDVKM. The CDR3 is made up of 17 amino acids. Clones were read by immunoSEQ multiplex PCR, and TCRdb kept only the in-frame ones, dropping some. Of more than 2,500 clones listed, about two thirds are singletons. Study results and caveats: Those starting nivolumab under 1 year post-ASCT were excluded. There was a significant rise in CD4+ TCR diversity by C4D1, with no such rise for CD8+.

As concerns this clone: Its target is unknown.

There was relapse after autologous stem cell transplantation in every patient, and there was variation in brentuximab vedotin exposure. The investigators isolated CD8+ T cells from thawed PBMCs using magnetic negative selection. This specimen consisted of CD8+ T cells from blood, obtained at baseline. The chain has TRBV28 and TRBJ2-5, with TRBD2 matching 11 bases. The TCR originated in a human donor with classical Hodgkin lymphoma. The CDR3 spells CASSLGIAGGPWETQYF. The CDR3 DNA is TGTGCCAGCAGTTTAGGGATAGCGGGGGGGCCCTGGGAGACCCAGTACTTC.